This T cell receptor beta chain was sequenced in a study of blood T cell repertoires in COVID-19. Study in general: Italy, Spain and the United States were the sources of the convalescent and acute COVID-19 samples. Sample material is recorded as cDNA or gDNA derived from T cells, B-cell-depleted T cells, or PBMCs.

Profiled with immunoSEQ multiplex PCR; TCRdb holds only in-frame clones, not every one. The sample includes 120,000 or so clones, about four fifths seen only once; the top ten take roughly 17%. The germline CDR1 and CDR2 sequences are MDHEN and SYDVKM. Germline trimming cut 0 bases from V and 6 bases from J; bases unmatched to any gene: 0. The CDR3 extends over 13 amino acids. The material sequenced was peripheral blood. The origin of this receptor is a woman between 50 and 59 years old with acute or convalescent COVID-19. The chain employs TRBV28 and TRBJ1-2; 8 positions match TRBD1. This CDR3 is CASSLWTGDGYTF. The CDR3 bases are TGTGCCAGCAGTTTATGGACAGGGGATGGCTACACCTTC.